The 10 T cell receptor beta chains below come from one sample, sequenced in a study of T cells in tumors after PD-1 blockade. Repertoires were generated with immunoSEQ multiplex PCR, while TCRdb's copy carries only in-frame clones and drops some. The table lists about 20,000 clones, about 77% of them singletons. The specimen comprised PBMCs, sampled before anti-PD-1 treatment. These receptors came from a human donor with basal cell carcinoma.

The chain carries TRBV4-2 and TRBJ2-7; 7 nucleotides match TRBD1. V dropped 1 base and J dropped 6; count of bases not matched to a gene: 15. The CDR3 sequence is 17 residues long. The V gene's germline CDR1 is LGHNA and CDR2 YNFKEQ. The CDR3 DNA sequence: TGTGCCAGCAGCCAAGGGTTAACAGGGGTGATTTTAAGCGAGCAGTACTTC. Protein sequence: CASSQGLTGVILSEQYF.

This clone rates as medium-sized. The CDR3 protein is CASSYSGDSYNYGYTF. CDR3 bases: TGTGCCAGCAGCTATTCTGGGGACAGCTATAACTATGGCTACACCTTC. The chain is built from TRBV7-2 and TRBJ1-2; TRBD1 agrees at 7 bases. The CDR3 has 16 amino acids. Germline CDR1 reads SGHTA; CDR2 reads FQGNSA. The J segment lost 1 base and the V segment lost 4 bases, leaving 9 bases of the junction unmatched.

This rearrangement joins TRBV5-6 to TRBJ2-2; D ambiguous. V was clipped by 0 bases and J by 2 bases, with 5 bases between them. CDR3 size: 14 residues. Germline loops: CDR1 SGHDT, CDR2 YYEEEE. The CDR3 DNA follows: TGTGCCAGCAGCTTGGTAGGTAACACCGGGGAGCTGTTTTTT. The encoded protein is CASSLVGNTGELFF.

The rearrangement joins TRBV2 to TRBJ1-2, with 9 bases aligning to TRBD1. CDR1 and CDR2 from the germline V gene are SNHLY and FYNNEI. The CDR3 contains 15 residues. Unmatched junction bases numbered 8, after V lost 1 base and J lost 8 bases. The CDR3 DNA sequence: TGTGCCAGCAGTGAAGACCCGGGACAGGGTGGAGGCTACACCTTC. This translates into CASSEDPGQGGGYTF.

V and J are TRBV2 and TRBJ2-7; 9 nucleotides agree with TRBD2. The CDR3 runs to 13 residues. Germline V gene lookup returns CDR1 SNHLY and CDR2 FYNNEI. The V gene end was trimmed by 5 bases and the J gene end by 4 bases; junction bases not matched to a gene: 3. The CDR3: CASSPSGIYEQYF. The CDR3 nucleotides are TGTGCCAGCAGTCCTAGCGGGATTTACGAGCAGTACTTC.

The V call is TRBV4-3, the J call TRBJ1-1, with D possibly TRBD1 on 6 matching bases. In germline, CDR1 is LGHNA, CDR2 YSLEER. Trimming pared 2 bases from V and 4 bases from J, leaving 14 bases between. The CDR3 extends over 15 amino acids. The CDR3 coding sequence is TGCGCCAGCAGCCAAAATACCAGGGGAGGCACTGAAGCTTTCTTT. It yields the protein CASSQNTRGGTEAFF.

This clone was observed a few times. The rearrangement uses TRBV15 and TRBJ1-1, with TRBD1 matching 7 bases. CDR1 LNHNV and CDR2 YYDKDF come from the germline V gene (reference sequence). Germline trimming cut 8 bases from V and 5 bases from J; bases unmatched to any gene: 11. The CDR3 runs 14 residues. The CDR3: CATGLTRGKTEAFF. CDR3 nucleotides: TGTGCCACCGGATTAACCAGGGGGAAAACTGAAGCTTTCTTT.

The chain recombines TRBV25-1 with TRBJ2-7, with TRBD1 as a possible D gene (5 bases). CDR1 and CDR2 (germline): MGHDK, SYGVNS. The CDR3 extends over 13 amino acids. V lost 2 bases and J lost 1, with 6 bases in between. Here the CDR3 reads CASSEQGSYEQYF. CDR3 DNA sequence: TGTGCCAGCAGTGAACAGGGTTCCTACGAGCAGTACTTC.

A few counts support this clone. The junction does not match germline at one end; this may be a read error. This sample includes further DNA sequences coding for the same CDR3. The rearrangement links TRBV2 to TRBJ2-1, with 8 positions matching TRBD2. Germline V gene lookup returns CDR1 SNHLY and CDR2 FYNNEI. The CDR3 contains 19 residues. The CDR3 DNA reads as TGTCCCAGCTGTTACGGGGGGGCGGGGGCGGGGAGCTCCTACAATGAGCAGTTCTTC. Its translation is CPSCYGGAGAGSSYNEQFF.

This clone was seen a few times. CDR3 sequence reads: CASSPGQGTYNEQFF. DNA of the CDR3: TGTGCCAGCTCCCCCGGACAGGGGACGTACAATGAGCAGTTCTTC. V is TRBV18 and J is TRBJ2-1; 9 bases fit TRBD1. Germline V gene sequence: CDR1 KGHSH, CDR2 LQKENI. V lost 6 bases to trimming and J lost 4 bases; unmatched junction nucleotides: 7. The CDR3 spans 15 residues.